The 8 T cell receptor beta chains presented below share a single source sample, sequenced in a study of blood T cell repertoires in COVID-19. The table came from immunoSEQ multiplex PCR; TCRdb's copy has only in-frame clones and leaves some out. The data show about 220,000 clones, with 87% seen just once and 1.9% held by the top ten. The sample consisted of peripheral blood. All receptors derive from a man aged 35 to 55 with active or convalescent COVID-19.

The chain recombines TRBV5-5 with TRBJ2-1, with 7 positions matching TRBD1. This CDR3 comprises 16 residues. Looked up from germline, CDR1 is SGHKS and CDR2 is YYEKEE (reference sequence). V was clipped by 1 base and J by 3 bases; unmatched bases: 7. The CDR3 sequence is CASSLWGRGNYNEQFF. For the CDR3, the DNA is TGTGCCAGCAGCTTGTGGGGCAGGGGGAACTACAATGAGCAGTTCTTC.

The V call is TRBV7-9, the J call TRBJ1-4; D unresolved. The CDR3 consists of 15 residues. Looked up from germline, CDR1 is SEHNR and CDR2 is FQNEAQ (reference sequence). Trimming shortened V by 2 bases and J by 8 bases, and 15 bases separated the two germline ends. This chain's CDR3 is CASSLWAGGSEKLFF. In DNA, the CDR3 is TGTGCCAGCAGCTTATGGGCCGGTGGCAGCGAAAAACTGTTTTTT.

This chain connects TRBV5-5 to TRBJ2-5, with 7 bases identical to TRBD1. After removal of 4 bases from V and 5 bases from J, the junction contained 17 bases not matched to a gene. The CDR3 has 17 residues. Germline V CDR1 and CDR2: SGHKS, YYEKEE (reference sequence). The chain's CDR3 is CASSPGQDFRLGETQYF. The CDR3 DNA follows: TGTGCCAGCAGCCCCGGACAGGATTTTCGTCTGGGGGAGACCCAGTACTTC.

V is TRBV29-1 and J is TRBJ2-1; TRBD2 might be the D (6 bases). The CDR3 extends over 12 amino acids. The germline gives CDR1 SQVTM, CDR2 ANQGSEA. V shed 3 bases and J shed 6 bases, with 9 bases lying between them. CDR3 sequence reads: CSVDSGTNEQFF. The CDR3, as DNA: TGCAGCGTTGATAGCGGAACCAATGAGCAGTTCTTC.

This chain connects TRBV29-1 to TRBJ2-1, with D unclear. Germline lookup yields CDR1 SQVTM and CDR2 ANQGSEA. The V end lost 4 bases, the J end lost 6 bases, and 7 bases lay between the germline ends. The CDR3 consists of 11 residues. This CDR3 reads CSVGQANEQFF. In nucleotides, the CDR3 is TGCAGCGTTGGGCAGGCCAATGAGCAGTTCTTC.

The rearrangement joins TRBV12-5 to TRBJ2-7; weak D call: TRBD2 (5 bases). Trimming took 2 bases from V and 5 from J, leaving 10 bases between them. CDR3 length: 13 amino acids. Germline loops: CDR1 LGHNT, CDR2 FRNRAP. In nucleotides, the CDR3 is TGTGCTAGTGGTTTGTTTGCGGGTCACGAGCAGTACTTC. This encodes CASGLFAGHEQYF. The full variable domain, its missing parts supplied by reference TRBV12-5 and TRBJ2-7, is DARVTQTPRHKVTEMGQEVTMRCQPILGHNTVFWYRQTMMQGLELLAYFRNRAPLDDSGMPKDRFSAEMPDATLATLKIQPSEPRDSAVYFCASGLFAGHEQYFGPGTRLTVT.

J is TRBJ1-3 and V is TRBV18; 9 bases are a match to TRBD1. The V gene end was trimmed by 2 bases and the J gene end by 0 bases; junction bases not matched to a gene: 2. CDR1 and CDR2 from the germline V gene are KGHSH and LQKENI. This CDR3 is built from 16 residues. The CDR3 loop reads CASSPGTGSSGNTIYF. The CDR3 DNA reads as TGTGCCAGCTCACCAGGGACAGGGAGCTCTGGAAACACCATATATTTT.

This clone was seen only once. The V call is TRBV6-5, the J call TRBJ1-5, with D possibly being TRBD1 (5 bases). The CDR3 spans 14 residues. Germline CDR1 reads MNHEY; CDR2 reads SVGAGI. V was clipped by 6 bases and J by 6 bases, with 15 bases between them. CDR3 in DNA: TGTGCCAGCAGCGGATCAGGGAAAGGTCAGCCCCAGCATTTT. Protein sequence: CASSGSGKGQPQHF.